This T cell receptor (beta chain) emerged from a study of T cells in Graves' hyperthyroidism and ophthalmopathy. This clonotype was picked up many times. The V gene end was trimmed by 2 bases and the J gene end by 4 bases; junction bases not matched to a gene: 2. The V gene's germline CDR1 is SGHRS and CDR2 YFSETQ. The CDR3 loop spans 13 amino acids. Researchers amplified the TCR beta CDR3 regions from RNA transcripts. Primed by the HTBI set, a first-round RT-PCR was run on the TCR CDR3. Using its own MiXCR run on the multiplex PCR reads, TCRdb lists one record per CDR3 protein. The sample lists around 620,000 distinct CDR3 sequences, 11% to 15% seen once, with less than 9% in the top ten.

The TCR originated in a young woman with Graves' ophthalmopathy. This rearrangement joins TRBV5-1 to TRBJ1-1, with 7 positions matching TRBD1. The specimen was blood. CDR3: CASSFEGATEAFF. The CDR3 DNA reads TGCGCCAGCAGCTTTGAGGGGGCCACTGAAGCTTTCTTT.